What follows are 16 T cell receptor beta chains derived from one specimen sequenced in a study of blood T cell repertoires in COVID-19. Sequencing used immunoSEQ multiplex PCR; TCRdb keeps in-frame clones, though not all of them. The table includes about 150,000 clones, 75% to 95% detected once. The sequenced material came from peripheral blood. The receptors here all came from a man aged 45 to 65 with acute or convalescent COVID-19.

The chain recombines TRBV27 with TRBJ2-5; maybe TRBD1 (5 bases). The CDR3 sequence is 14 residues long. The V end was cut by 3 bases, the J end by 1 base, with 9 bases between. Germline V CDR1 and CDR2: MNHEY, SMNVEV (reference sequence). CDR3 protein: CASSFVGPQETQYF. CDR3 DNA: TGTGCCAGCAGTTTTGTGGGGCCCCAAGAGACCCAGTACTTC.

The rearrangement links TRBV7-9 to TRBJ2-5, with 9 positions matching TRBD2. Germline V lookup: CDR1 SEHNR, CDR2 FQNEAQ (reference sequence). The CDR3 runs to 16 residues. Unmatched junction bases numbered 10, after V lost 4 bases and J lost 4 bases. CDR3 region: CASSSPAGGRRETQYF. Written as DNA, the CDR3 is TGTGCCAGCAGCTCGCCTGCGGGGGGGCGGCGAGAGACCCAGTACTTC.

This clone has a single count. The DNA for the CDR3 is TGCGCCAGCAGCTTGAGGACTCTTTCGGGAGATACGCAGTATTTT. It codes for CASSLRTLSGDTQYF. V and J are TRBV5-1 and TRBJ2-3; weak D call: TRBD2 (5 bases). The CDR3 covers 15 residues. Trimming removed 1 base at V and 5 bases at J, with 14 bases between. CDR1 is SGHRS, CDR2 YFSETQ, per germline.

The CDR3 DNA follows: TGCGCCAGCAGCCAAGTTGCGACAGGGGCTAACACTGAAGCTTTCTTT. As protein: CASSQVATGANTEAFF. J is TRBJ1-1 and V is TRBV4-1; 8 bases line up with TRBD1. The CDR3 is 16 amino acids. CDR1 is MGHRA, CDR2 YSYEKL, per germline. V lost 1 base, J lost 2 bases, and 6 bases stayed unmatched.

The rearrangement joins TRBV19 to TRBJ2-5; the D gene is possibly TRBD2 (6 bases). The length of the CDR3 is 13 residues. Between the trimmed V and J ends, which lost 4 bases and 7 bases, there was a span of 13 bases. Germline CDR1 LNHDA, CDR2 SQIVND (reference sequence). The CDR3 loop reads CASSRGGAGTQYF. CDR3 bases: TGTGCCAGTAGTAGAGGAGGGGCTGGGACCCAGTACTTC.

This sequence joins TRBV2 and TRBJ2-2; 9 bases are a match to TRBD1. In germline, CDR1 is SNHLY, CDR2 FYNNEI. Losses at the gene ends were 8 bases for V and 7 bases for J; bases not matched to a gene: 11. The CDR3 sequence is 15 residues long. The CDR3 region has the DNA TGTGCCAGCGGCCCGGGACAGGGATTAAGCGGGGAGCTGTTTTTT. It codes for CASGPGQGLSGELFF.

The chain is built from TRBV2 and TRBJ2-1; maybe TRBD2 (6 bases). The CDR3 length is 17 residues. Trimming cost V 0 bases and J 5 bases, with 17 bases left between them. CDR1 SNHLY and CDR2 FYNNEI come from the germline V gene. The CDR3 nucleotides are TGTGCCAGCAGTGAAGCGTGGCGGGGCCCCCCCAACAATGAGCAGTTCTTC. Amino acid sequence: CASSEAWRGPPNNEQFF.

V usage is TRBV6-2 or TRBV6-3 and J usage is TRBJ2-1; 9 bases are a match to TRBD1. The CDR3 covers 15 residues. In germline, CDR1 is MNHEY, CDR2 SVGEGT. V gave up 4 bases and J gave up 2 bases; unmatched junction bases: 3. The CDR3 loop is CASSSRTGAYNEQFF. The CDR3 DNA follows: TGTGCCAGCAGTTCCCGGACAGGGGCCTACAATGAGCAGTTCTTC.

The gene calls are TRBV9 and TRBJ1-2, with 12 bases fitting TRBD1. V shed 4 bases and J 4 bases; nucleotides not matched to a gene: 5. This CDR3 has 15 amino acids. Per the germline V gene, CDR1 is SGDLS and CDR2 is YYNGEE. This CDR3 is CASSPGTGGGYGYTF. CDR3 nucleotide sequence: TGTGCCAGCAGCCCAGGGACAGGGGGCGGCTATGGCTACACCTTC. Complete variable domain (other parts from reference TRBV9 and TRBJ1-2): DSGVTQTPKHLITATGQRVTLRCSPRSGDLSVYWYQQSLDQGLQFLIQYYNGEERAKGNILERFSAQQFPDLHSELNLSSLELGDSALYFCASSPGTGGGYGYTFGSGTRLTVV.

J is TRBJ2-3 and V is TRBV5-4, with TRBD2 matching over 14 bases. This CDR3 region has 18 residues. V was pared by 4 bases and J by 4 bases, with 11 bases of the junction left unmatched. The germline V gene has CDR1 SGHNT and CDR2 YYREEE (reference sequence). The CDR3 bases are TGTGCCAGCAGCCCGGGACTAGCGGGGGCCACACCCCCAGATACGCAGTATTTT. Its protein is CASSPGLAGATPPDTQYF.

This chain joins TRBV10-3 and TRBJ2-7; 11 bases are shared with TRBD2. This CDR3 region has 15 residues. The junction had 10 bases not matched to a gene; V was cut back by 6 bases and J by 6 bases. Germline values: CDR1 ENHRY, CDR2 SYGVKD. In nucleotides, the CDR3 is TGTGCCATCAGAAACTCCGGGACTAGCGGCGGCGAGCAGTACTTC. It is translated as CAIRNSGTSGGEQYF.

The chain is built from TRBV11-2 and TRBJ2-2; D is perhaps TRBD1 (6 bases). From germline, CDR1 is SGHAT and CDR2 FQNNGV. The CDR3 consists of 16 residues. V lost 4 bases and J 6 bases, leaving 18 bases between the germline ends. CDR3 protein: CASSSYRDMRAGELFF. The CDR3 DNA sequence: TGTGCCAGCAGCTCATACCGGGACATGCGGGCCGGGGAGCTGTTTTTT.

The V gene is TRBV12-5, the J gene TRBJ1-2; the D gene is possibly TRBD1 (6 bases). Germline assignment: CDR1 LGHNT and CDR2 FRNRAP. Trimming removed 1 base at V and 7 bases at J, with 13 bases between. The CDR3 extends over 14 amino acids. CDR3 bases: TGTGCTAGTGGTTTGGCACAGGGAAGTGGTGGCTACACCTTC. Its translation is CASGLAQGSGGYTF.

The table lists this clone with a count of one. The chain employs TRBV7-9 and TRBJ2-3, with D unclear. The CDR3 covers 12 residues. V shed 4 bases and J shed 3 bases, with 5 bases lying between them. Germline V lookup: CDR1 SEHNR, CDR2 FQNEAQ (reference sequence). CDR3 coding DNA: TGTGCCAGCAGCTCGACTACAGATACGCAGTATTTT. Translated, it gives CASSSTTDTQYF.

CDR3 nucleotides: TGTGCCAGCAGCTTCCGGGAAGCGAACACTGAAGCTTTCTTT. Translating gives CASSFREANTEAFF. V is TRBV7-3 and J is TRBJ1-1; D unresolved. Germline V gene sequence: CDR1 SGHTA, CDR2 FQGTGA. The CDR3 has 14 amino acids. V was cut by 3 bases and J by 1 base, with 9 bases left in between.

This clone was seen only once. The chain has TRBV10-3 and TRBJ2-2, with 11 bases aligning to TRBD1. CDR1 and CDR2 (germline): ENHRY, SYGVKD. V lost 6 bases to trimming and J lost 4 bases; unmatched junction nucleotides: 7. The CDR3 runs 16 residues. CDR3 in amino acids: CAIRSSGTGGTGELFF. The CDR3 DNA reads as TGTGCCATCAGATCGTCCGGGACAGGGGGCACCGGGGAGCTGTTTTTT.